This entry describes one T cell receptor (beta chain). Unique molecular identifiers were affixed to single, distinct cDNA molecules. TCRdb passed the 5' RACE reads through MiXCR, listing each CDR3 protein once. Of more than 70,000 distinct CDR3 sequences listed, roughly an eighth were seen once; the top ten hold 5% to 8%. The data derive from a study of early T cells in non-severe SARS-CoV-2 infection. About the study: Sequencing of bulk RNA from unsorted whole blood was done, without chain pairing.

The TCR sequence derives from an adult who was a healthcare worker with PCR-confirmed SARS-CoV-2 infection or an uninfected control (not recorded which). The sample consisted of whole blood.

The CDR3: CSASLPGLGYTF. The CDR3 nucleotides are TGCAGTGCTAGTCTTCCGGGGCTGGGCTACACCTTC. This sequence joins TRBV20-1 and TRBJ1-2; TRBD1 is a possible D gene (5 bases). This CDR3 contains 12 residues. With 3 bases removed from V and 8 bases from J, the gap between germline ends came to 13 bases. Germline V lookup: CDR1 DFQATT, CDR2 SNEGSKA (reference sequence).